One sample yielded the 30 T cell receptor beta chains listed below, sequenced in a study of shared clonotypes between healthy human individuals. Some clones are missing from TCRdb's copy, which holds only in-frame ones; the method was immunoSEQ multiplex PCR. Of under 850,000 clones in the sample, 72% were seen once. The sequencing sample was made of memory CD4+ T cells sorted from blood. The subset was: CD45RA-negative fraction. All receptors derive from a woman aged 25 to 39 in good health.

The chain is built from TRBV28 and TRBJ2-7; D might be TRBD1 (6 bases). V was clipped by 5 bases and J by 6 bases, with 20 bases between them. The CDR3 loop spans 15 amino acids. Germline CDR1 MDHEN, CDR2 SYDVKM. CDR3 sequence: CASSPRGGLGAEQYF. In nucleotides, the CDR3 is TGTGCCAGCAGTCCCCGAGGAGGACTGGGGGCCGAGCAGTACTTC. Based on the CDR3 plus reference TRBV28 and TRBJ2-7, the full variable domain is DVKVTQSSRYLVKRTGEKVFLECVQDMDHENMFWYRQDPGLGLRLIYFSYDVKMKEKGDIPEGYSVSREKKERFSLILESASTNQTSMYLCASSPRGGLGAEQYFGPGTRLTVT.

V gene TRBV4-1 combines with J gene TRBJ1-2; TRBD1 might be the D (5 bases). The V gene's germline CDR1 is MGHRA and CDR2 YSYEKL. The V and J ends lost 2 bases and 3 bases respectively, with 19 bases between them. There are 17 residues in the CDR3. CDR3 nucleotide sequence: TGCGCCAGCAGCCAACCTATCTGGGGCAGGGATGACTATGGCTACACCTTC. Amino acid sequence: CASSQPIWGRDDYGYTF.

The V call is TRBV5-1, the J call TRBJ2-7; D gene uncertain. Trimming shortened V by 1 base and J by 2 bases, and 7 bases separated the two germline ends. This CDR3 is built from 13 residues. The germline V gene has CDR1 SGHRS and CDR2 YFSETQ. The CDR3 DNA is TGCGCCAGCAGCTTGATAGGGACCTACGAGCAGTACTTC. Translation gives CASSLIGTYEQYF.

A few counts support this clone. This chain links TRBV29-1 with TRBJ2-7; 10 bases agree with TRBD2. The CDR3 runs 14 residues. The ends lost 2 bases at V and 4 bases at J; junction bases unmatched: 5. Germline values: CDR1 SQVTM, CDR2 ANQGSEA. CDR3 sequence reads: CSVELAGAGYEQYF. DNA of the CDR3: TGCAGCGTTGAACTAGCGGGGGCCGGGTACGAGCAGTACTTC.

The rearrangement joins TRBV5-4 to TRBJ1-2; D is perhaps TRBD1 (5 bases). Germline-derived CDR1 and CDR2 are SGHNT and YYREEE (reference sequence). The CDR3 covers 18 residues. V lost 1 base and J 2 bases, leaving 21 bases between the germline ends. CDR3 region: CASSLTLAGKLKNYGYTF. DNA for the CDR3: TGTGCCAGCAGCTTGACCTTGGCAGGGAAACTTAAGAACTATGGCTACACCTTC.

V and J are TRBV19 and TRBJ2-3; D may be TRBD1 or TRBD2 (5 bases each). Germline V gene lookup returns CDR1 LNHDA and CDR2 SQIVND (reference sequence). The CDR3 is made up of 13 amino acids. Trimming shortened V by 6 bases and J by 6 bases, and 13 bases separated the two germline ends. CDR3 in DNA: TGTGCCAGTAGATCGGGTGAGGGGGATACGCAGTATTTT. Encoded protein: CASRSGEGDTQYF.

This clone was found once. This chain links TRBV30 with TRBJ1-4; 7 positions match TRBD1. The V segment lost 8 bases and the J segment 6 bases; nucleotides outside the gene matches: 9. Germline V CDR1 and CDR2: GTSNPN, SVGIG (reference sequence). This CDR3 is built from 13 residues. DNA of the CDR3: TGTGCCCGAGGCGAGGGGGCACATGAAAAACTGTTTTTT. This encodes CARGEGAHEKLFF.

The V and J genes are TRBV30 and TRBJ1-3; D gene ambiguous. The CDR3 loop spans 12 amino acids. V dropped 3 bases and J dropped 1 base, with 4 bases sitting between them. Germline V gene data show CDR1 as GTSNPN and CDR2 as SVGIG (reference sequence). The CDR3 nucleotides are TGTGCCTGGAGGACGTCTGGAAACACCATATATTTT. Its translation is CAWRTSGNTIYF. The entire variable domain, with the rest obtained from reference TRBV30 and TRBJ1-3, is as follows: SQTIHQWPATLVQPVGSPLSLECTVEGTSNPNLYWYRQAAGRGLQLLFYSVGIGQISSEVPQNLSASRPQDRQFILSSKKLLLSDSGFYLCAWRTSGNTIYFGEGSWLTVV.

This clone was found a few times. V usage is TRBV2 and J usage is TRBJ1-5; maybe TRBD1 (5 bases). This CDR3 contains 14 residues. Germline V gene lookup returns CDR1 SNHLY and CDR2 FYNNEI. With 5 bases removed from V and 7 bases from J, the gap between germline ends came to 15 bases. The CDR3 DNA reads TGTGCCAGCAGTTTGGGGACCACAGCGCAGCCCCAGCATTTT. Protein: CASSLGTTAQPQHF.

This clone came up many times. CDR3 in amino acids: CSVLSGTDIAYEQYF. CDR3 DNA sequence: TGCAGCGTCCTGTCCGGGACCGATATAGCCTACGAGCAGTACTTC. The V call is TRBV29-1, the J call TRBJ2-7; D may be TRBD1 or TRBD2 (5 bases each). The CDR3 is 15 residues long. The V gene lost 6 bases and the J gene lost 2 bases, with 20 bases spanning the gap. Germline CDR1 is SQVTM and CDR2 is ANQGSEA.

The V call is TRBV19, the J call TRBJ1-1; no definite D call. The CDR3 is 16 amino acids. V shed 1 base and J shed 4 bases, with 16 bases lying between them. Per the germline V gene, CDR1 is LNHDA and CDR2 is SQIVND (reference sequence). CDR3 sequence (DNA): TGTGCCAGTAGTATAGGGCAGGCCCCGCGGAGCACTGAAGCTTTCTTT. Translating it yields CASSIGQAPRSTEAFF.

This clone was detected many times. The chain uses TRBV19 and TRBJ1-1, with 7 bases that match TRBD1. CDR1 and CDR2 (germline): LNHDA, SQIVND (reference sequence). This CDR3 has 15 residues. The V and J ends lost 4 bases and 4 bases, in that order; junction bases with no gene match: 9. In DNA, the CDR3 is TGTGCCAGTAGTAAACCCACAGGGGTCGGCACTGAAGCTTTCTTT. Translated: CASSKPTGVGTEAFF.

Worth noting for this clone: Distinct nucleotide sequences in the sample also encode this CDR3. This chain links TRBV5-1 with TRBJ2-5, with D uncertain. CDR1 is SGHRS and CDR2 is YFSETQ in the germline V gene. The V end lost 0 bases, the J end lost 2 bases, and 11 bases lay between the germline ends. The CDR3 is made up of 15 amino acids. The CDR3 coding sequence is TGCGCCAGCAGCTTGGCTTTAGCCACACAAGAGACCCAGTACTTC. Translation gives CASSLALATQETQYF.

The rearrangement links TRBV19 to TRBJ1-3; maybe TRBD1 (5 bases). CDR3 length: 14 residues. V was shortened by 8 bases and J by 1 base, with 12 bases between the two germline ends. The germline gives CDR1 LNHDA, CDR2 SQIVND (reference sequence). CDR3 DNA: TGTGCCAGTCGAAGACAGTCGTCTGGAAACACCATATATTTT. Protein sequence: CASRRQSSGNTIYF.

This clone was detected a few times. CDR3 region: CASSRTGASEKLFF. DNA for the CDR3: TGCGCCAGCAGTCGAACGGGGGCTAGTGAAAAACTGTTTTTT. The V call is TRBV23-1, the J call TRBJ1-4; D is possibly TRBD1 (6 bases). TRBV23-1 is an open reading frame whose function is uncertain. This CDR3 comprises 14 residues. Trimming took off 4 bases at V and 7 bases at J, with 13 bases between the two ends.

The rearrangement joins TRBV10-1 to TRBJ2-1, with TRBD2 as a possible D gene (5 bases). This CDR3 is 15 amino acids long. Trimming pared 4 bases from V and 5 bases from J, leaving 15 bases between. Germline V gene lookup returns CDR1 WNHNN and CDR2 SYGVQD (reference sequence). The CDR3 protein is CASSGSWENHNEQFF. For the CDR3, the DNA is TGCGCCAGCAGTGGAAGCTGGGAGAATCACAATGAGCAGTTCTTC.

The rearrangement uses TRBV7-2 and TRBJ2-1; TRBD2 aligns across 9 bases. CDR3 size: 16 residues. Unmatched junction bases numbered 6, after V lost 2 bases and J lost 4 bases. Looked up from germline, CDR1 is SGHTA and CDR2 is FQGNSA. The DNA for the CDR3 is TGTGCCAGCAGCTTACTCCGCGGGAGGGGATACAATGAGCAGTTCTTC. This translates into CASSLLRGRGYNEQFF.

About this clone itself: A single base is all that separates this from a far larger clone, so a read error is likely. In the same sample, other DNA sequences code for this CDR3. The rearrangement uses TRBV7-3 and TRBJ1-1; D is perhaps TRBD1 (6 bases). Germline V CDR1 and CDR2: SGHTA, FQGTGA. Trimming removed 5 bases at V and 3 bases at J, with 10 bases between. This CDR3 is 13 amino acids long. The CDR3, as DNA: TGTGCCAGCAGCCAACAGGGCGACACTGAAGCTTTCTTT. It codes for CASSQQGDTEAFF. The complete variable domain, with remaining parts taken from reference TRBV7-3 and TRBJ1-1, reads GAGVSQTPSNKVTEKGKYVELRCDPISGHTALYWYRQSLGQGPEFLIYFQGTGAADDSGLPNDRFFAVRPEGSVSTLKIQRTERGDSAVYLCASSQQGDTEAFFGQGTRLTVV.

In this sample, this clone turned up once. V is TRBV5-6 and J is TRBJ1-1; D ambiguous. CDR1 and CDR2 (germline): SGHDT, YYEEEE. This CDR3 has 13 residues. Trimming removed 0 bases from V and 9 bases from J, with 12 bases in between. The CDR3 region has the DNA TGTGCCAGCAGCTTGGAAAAGGGAAGGAAAGCTTTCTTT. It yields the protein CASSLEKGRKAFF.

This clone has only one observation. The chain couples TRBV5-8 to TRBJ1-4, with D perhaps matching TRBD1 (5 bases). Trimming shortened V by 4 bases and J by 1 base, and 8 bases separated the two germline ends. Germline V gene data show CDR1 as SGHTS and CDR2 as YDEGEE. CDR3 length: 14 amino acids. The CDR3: CASSKTETNEKLFF. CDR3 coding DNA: TGTGCCAGCAGCAAGACAGAAACTAATGAAAAACTGTTTTTT. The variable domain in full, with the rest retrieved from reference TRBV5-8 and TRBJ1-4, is EAGVTQSPTHLIKTRGQQATLRCSPISGHTSVYWYQQALGLGLQFLLWYDEGEERNRGNFPPRFSGRQFPNYSSELNVNALELEDSALYLCASSKTETNEKLFFGSGTQLSVL.

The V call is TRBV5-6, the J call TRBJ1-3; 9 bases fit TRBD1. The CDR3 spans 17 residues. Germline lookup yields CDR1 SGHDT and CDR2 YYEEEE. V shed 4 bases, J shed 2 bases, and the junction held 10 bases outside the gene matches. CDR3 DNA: TGTGCCAGCAGCCCCGGGGGGACAGGGAGAGCTGGAAACACCATATATTTT. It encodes CASSPGGTGRAGNTIYF.

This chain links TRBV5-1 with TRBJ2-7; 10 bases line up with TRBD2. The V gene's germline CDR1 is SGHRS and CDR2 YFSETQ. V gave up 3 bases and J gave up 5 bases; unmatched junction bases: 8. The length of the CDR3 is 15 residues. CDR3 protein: CASSSALAGEDEQYF. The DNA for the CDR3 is TGCGCCAGCAGCTCAGCCCTAGCGGGAGAAGACGAGCAGTACTTC.

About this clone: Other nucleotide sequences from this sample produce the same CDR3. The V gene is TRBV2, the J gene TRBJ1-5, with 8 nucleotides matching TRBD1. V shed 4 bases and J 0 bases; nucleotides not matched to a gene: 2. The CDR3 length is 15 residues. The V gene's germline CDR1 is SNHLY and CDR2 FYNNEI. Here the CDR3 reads CASSGQGISNQPQHF. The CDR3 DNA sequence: TGTGCCAGCAGTGGACAGGGGATTAGCAATCAGCCCCAGCATTTT.

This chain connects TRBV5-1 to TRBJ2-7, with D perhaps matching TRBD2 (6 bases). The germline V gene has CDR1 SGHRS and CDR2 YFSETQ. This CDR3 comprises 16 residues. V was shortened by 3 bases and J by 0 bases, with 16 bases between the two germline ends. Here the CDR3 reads CASSSLGGSSSYEQYF. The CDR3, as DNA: TGCGCCAGCAGCTCGCTGGGGGGATCCAGCTCCTACGAGCAGTACTTC.

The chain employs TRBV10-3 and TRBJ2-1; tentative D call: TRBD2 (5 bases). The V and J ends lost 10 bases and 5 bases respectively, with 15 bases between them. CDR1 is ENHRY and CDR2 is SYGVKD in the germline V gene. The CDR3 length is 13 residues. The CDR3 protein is CATGLQQDNEQFF. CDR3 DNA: TGTGCCACCGGACTGCAGCAGGACAATGAGCAGTTCTTC.

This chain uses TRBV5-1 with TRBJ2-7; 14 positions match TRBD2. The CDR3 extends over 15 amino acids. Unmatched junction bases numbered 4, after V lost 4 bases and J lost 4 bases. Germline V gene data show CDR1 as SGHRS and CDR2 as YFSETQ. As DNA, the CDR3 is TGCGCCAGCAGCCCCGGGACTAGCGGGGGATACGAGCAGTACTTC. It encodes CASSPGTSGGYEQYF.

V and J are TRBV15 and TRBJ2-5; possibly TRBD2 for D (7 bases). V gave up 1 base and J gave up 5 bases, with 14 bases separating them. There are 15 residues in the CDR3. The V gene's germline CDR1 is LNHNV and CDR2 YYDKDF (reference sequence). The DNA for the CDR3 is TGTGCCACCAGCAGAGGAGGGGGGGAGGAGGAGACCCAGTACTTC. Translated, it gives CATSRGGGEEETQYF.

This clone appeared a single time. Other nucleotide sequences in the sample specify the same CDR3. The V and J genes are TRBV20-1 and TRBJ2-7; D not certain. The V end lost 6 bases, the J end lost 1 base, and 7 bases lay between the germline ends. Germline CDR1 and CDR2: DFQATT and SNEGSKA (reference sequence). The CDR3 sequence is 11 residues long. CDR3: CSARDSYEQYF. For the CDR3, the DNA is TGCAGTGCCCGTGATTCCTACGAGCAGTACTTC.

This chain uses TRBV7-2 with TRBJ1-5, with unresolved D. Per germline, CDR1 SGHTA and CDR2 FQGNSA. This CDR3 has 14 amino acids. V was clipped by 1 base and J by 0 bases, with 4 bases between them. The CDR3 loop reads CASSLVFSNQPQHF. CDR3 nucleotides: TGTGCCAGCAGCTTAGTCTTTAGCAATCAGCCCCAGCATTTT.

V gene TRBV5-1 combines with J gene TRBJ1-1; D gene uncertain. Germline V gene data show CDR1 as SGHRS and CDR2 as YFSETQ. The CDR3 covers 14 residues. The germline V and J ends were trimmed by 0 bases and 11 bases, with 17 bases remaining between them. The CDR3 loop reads CASSLAEPPNPAFF. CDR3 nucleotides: TGCGCCAGCAGCTTGGCGGAGCCTCCCAACCCGGCTTTCTTT.